The clone carrying this T cell receptor (beta chain) came up a few times. Antigen specificity is unknown. This specimen belongs to a study of cytomegalovirus exposure and HLA in healthy donors. The study, taken as a whole, reports: Reports described diagnosis of cytomegalovirus status by the classifier as highly specific and sensitive. Earlier analysis yielded a pattern in which most TCR beta V segments were productive about 90% or about 30% of the time. Other equally common chains were less clonally expanded than HLA-associated TCR beta chains, a later analysis showed. Most likely, a cluster of highly shared sequence variants arose as a sequencing artifact.

The study ran its PCR with 60 Vbeta and 13 Jbeta primers. TCRdb's copy holds only in-frame clones and misses some; the assay was immunoSEQ multiplex PCR. The sample has about 120,000 clones, about 66% seen once. CDR1 SGHNT and CDR2 YYREEE come from the germline V gene (reference sequence). V was cut by 0 bases and J by 5 bases, with 9 bases left in between. The CDR3 consists of 15 residues. The sequenced sample consisted of PBMCs. The chain recombines TRBV5-4 with TRBJ1-6; tentative D call: TRBD1 (5 bases). The TCR was taken from a man aged 25 to 40 in good health and CMV-seropositive. Here the CDR3 reads CASSLEAGNNSPLHF. The CDR3 DNA sequence: TGTGCCAGCAGCTTGGAGGCAGGGAATAATTCACCCCTCCACTTT.